The 11 T cell receptor beta chains below were found in one sample sequenced in a study of blood T cells in healthy people across ages. Sample-barcoded 5' priming and a J-beta primer mix drove a second PCR of about 6 to 12 cycles. TCRdb redid the calling of the 5' RACE reads with MiXCR, one entry per CDR3 protein. The table includes about 1.8 million distinct CDR3 sequences, about 50% detected once. Sequencing input: blood. Every receptor here comes from a woman aged 40-49 years in good health.

The CDR3 DNA is TGCGCCAGCAGTCCAACTCCGGACGAAGAGACCCAGTACTTC. Amino acid sequence: CASSPTPDEETQYF. The chain links TRBV5-1 to TRBJ2-5; no clear D gene. This CDR3 comprises 14 residues. Germline CDR1 and CDR2: SGHRS and YFSETQ. Trimming removed 5 bases at V and 3 bases at J, with 14 bases between. The full variable domain, rest sourced from reference TRBV5-1 and TRBJ2-5, is KAGVTQTPRYLIKTRGQQVTLSCSPISGHRSVSWYQQTPGQGLQFLFEYFSETQRNKGNFPGRFSGRQFSNSRSEMNVSTLELGDSALYLCASSPTPDEETQYFGPGTRLLVL.

This clonotype was seen a few times. V gene TRBV12-3 or TRBV12-4 combines with J gene TRBJ2-1; no clear D gene. The V end lost 7 bases, the J end lost 4 bases, and 17 bases lay between the germline ends. The CDR3 consists of 15 residues. The CDR3 region has the DNA TGTGCCAGCACTAAACCTGGCAACCAATACAATGAGCAGTTCTTC. Residues: CASTKPGNQYNEQFF.

This chain joins TRBV6-5 and TRBJ1-6; TRBD1 agrees at 8 bases. J gave up 10 bases and V 8 bases, and 4 bases lay outside the gene matches. The germline gives CDR1 MNHEY, CDR2 SVGAGI. This CDR3 is 12 amino acids long. For the CDR3, the DNA is TGTGCCAGCCGGGACAGGCAGTCACCCCTCCACTTT. Its translation: CASRDRQSPLHF.

The V and J genes are TRBV5-1 and TRBJ2-6; D is undetermined. This CDR3 comprises 16 residues. V was trimmed by 4 bases and J by 0 bases, leaving 11 bases between them. Germline V gene lookup returns CDR1 SGHRS and CDR2 YFSETQ. This chain's CDR3 is CASSLDPLSGANVLTF. DNA of the CDR3: TGCGCCAGCAGCCTGGACCCCCTCTCTGGGGCCAACGTCCTGACTTTC.

The chain uses TRBV29-1 and TRBJ2-1; the match to TRBD1 covers 10 bases. Germline V gene sequence: CDR1 SQVTM, CDR2 ANQGSEA. The CDR3 has 14 amino acids. The J segment lost 7 bases and the V segment lost 3 bases, leaving 6 bases of the junction unmatched. In nucleotides, the CDR3 is TGCAGCGTTGAGACAGGGGGCGTGGGAAATGAGCAGTTCTTC. Translated, it gives CSVETGGVGNEQFF.

This chain links TRBV7-2 with TRBJ2-3; 10 bases fit TRBD2. The CDR3 sequence is 13 residues long. CDR1 and CDR2 from the germline V gene are SGHTA and FQGNSA. Trimming cost V 5 bases and J 14 bases; bases outside gene matches: 10. CDR3 DNA: TGTGCCAGCAGCCCAGAAACTAGCGGGGTCGGGTATTTT. It yields the protein CASSPETSGVGYF.

The chain is built from TRBV5-1 and TRBJ1-1; 9 bases align to TRBD1. CDR1 SGHRS and CDR2 YFSETQ come from the germline V gene. The CDR3 totals 16 residues. After removal of 1 base from V and 4 bases from J, the junction contained 8 bases not matched to a gene. The CDR3 DNA reads as TGCGCCAGCAGCTTGAGGGACAGGGTAGGCTTCACTGAAGCTTTCTTT. Amino acids: CASSLRDRVGFTEAFF.

In nucleotides, the CDR3 is TGCAGTGCTAGAGAACAGGGTGTGAGCAATCAGCCCCAGCATTTT. Translation gives CSAREQGVSNQPQHF. The chain has TRBV20-1 and TRBJ1-5, with a tentative D call TRBD1 (6 bases). Looked up from germline, CDR1 is DFQATT and CDR2 is SNEGSKA (reference sequence). The CDR3 is 15 residues long. The V gene lost 0 bases and the J gene lost 1 base, with 10 bases spanning the gap.

This chain links TRBV29-1 with TRBJ2-3, with no clear D. There are 15 residues in the CDR3. Trimming removed 3 bases at V and 4 bases at J, with 17 bases between. The V gene's germline CDR1 is SQVTM and CDR2 ANQGSEA. DNA for the CDR3: TGCAGCGTTGATGGGCACCACGAGAGCGCAGATACGCAGTATTTT. It translates to CSVDGHHESADTQYF.

The chain recombines TRBV5-1 with TRBJ2-5, with a weak D call TRBD1 (5 bases). With 5 bases removed from V and 5 bases from J, the gap between germline ends came to 10 bases. Germline CDR1 is SGHRS and CDR2 is YFSETQ. The CDR3 is made up of 12 amino acids. CDR3 DNA sequence: TGCGCCAGCAGTCAGGGAATGGAGACCCAGTACTTC. It yields the protein CASSQGMETQYF.

The J gene is TRBJ1-4, the V gene TRBV27; D call uncertain. CDR1 is MNHEY and CDR2 is SMNVEV in the germline V gene (reference sequence). V lost 7 bases and J lost 4, with 10 bases in between. The CDR3 is made up of 13 amino acids. The CDR3 DNA sequence: TGTGCCAGCACACAGAGGATTAATGAAAAACTGTTTTTT. This sequence encodes CASTQRINEKLFF.